The 8 T cell receptor beta chains given below trace back to one sample, sequenced in a study of blood T cell repertoires in COVID-19. Assay used: immunoSEQ multiplex PCR; TCRdb lists only in-frame clones, some missing. Seen here are under 350,000 clones, 89% observed once, and the top ten hold about 1.7%. Sequencing was done on a sample of PBMCs or T cells enriched from blood (not recorded which). The receptor set was obtained from a woman aged 40 to 55 who had recovered from COVID-19.

The chain joins TRBV7-9 to TRBJ1-1; D is perhaps TRBD1 (6 bases). With 4 bases removed from V and 4 bases from J, the gap between germline ends came to 13 bases. The CDR3 loop spans 14 amino acids. Germline lookup yields CDR1 SEHNR and CDR2 FQNEAQ (reference sequence). The CDR3 coding sequence is TGTGCCAGCAGCTCCCAAACAGGGACCACTGAAGCTTTCTTT. Translation: CASSSQTGTTEAFF.

This clone was seen only once. V and J are TRBV5-8 and TRBJ1-2, with 7 bases fitting TRBD1. The V gene end was trimmed by 4 bases and the J gene end by 1 base; junction bases not matched to a gene: 13. Germline CDR1 is SGHTS and CDR2 is YDEGEE. CDR3 length: 17 residues. The CDR3 loop is CASSPSSVRGINYGYTF. For the CDR3, the DNA is TGTGCCAGCAGCCCGAGTTCCGTCAGGGGGATTAACTATGGCTACACCTTC.

The chain couples TRBV12-5 to TRBJ2-7, with 7 bases that match TRBD1. Germline trimming cut 2 bases from V and 4 bases from J; bases unmatched to any gene: 5. CDR1 is LGHNT and CDR2 is FRNRAP in the germline V gene. CDR3 size: 14 residues. The CDR3 reads CASGLSTGLYEQYF. The CDR3 nucleotides read TGTGCTAGTGGTTTGTCGACAGGGCTGTACGAGCAGTACTTC.

This clone was detected once. This chain joins TRBV4-2 and TRBJ2-5; a weak D match, TRBD1 (6 bases). The CDR3 spans 15 residues. V lost 5 bases to trimming and J lost 5 bases, with 18 bases between them. The V gene's germline CDR1 is LGHNA and CDR2 YNFKEQ. In DNA, the CDR3 is TGTGCCAGCAGCGAATTCGGACAGAGGAGGGAGACCCAGTACTTC. This translates into CASSEFGQRRETQYF.

This chain uses TRBV5-4 with TRBJ1-2; 7 bases map to TRBD1. Germline trimming cut 1 base from V and 3 bases from J; bases unmatched to any gene: 6. The CDR3 consists of 15 residues. Per germline, CDR1 SGHNT and CDR2 YYREEE (reference sequence). The CDR3 spells CASSLRSGQHYGYTF. The CDR3 region has the DNA TGTGCCAGCAGCTTGAGGTCGGGACAGCACTATGGCTACACCTTC. Combining the CDR3 with reference TRBV5-4 and TRBJ1-2 gives the whole variable domain ETGVTQSPTHLIKTRGQQVTLRCSSQSGHNTVSWYQQALGQGPQFIFQYYREEENGRGNFPPRFSGLQFPNYSSELNVNALELDDSALYLCASSLRSGQHYGYTFGSGTRLTVV.

In regard to this clone: The sample holds other DNA sequences that translate to the same CDR3. This chain joins TRBV7-2 and TRBJ1-1; possible D gene TRBD1, 5 bases. The CDR3 loop spans 13 amino acids. Trimming cost V 4 bases and J 2 bases, with 8 bases left between them. Germline CDR1 is SGHTA and CDR2 is FQGNSA. This CDR3 reads CASSSQGNTEAFF. The CDR3 DNA reads as TGTGCCAGCAGCTCTCAGGGAAACACTGAAGCTTTCTTT.

The chain is built from TRBV9 and TRBJ1-3; 9 nucleotides line up with TRBD1. CDR1 is SGDLS and CDR2 is YYNGEE in the germline V gene. CDR3 length equals 16 residues. Trimming removed 2 bases from V and 4 bases from J; junction bases left unmatched: 7. Written as DNA, the CDR3 is TGTGCCAGCAGCGTCGGGACAGGGTCGTCCGGAAACACCATATATTTT. It yields the protein CASSVGTGSSGNTIYF. The whole variable domain, remainder taken from reference TRBV9 and TRBJ1-3, is DSGVTQTPKHLITATGQRVTLRCSPRSGDLSVYWYQQSLDQGLQFLIQYYNGEERAKGNILERFSAQQFPDLHSELNLSSLELGDSALYFCASSVGTGSSGNTIYFGEGSWLTVV.

The chain is built from TRBV2 and TRBJ2-7; 7 nucleotides line up with TRBD1. The CDR3 sequence is 12 residues long. With V trimmed by 4 bases and J by 4 bases, 1 base remained unmatched. Germline V gene lookup returns CDR1 SNHLY and CDR2 FYNNEI. CDR3 protein: CASSVGQYEQYF. CDR3 DNA: TGTGCCAGCAGTGTGGGACAGTACGAGCAGTACTTC. The whole variable domain, remainder taken from reference TRBV2 and TRBJ2-7, is EPEVTQTPSHQVTQMGQEVILRCVPISNHLYFYWYRQILGQKVEFLVSFYNNEISEKSEIFDDQFSVERPDGSNFTLKIRSTKLEDSAMYFCASSVGQYEQYFGPGTRLTVT.